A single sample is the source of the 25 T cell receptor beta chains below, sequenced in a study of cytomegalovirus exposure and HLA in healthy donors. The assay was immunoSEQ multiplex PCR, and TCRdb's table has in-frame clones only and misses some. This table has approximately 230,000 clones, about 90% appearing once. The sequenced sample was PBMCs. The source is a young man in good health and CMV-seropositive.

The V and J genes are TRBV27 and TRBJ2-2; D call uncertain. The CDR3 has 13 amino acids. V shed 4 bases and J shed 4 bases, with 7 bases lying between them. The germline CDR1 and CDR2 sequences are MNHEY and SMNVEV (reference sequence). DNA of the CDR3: TGTGCCAGCAGTTGGAAGTTCACCGGGGAGCTGTTTTTT. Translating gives CASSWKFTGELFF.

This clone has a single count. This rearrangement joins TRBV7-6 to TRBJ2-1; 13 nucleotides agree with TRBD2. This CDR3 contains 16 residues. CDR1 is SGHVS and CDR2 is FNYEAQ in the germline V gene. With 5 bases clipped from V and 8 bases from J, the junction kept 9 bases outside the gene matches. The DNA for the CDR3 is TGTGCCAGCAGCCCTAGGACTAGCGGGAGCCTCGATGAGCAGTTCTTC. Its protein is CASSPRTSGSLDEQFF.

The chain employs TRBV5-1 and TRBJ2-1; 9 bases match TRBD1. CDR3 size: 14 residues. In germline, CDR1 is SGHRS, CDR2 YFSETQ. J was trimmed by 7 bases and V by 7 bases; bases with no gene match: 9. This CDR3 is CASRTGQGINEQFF. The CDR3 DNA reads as TGCGCCAGCCGCACGGGACAGGGAATAAATGAGCAGTTCTTC.

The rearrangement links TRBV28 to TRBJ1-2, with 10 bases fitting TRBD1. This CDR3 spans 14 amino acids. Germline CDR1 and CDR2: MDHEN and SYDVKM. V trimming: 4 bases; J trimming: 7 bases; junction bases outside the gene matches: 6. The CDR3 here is CASSSTGGVGGYTF. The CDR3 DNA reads TGTGCCAGCAGTTCGACAGGGGGCGTGGGTGGCTACACCTTC.

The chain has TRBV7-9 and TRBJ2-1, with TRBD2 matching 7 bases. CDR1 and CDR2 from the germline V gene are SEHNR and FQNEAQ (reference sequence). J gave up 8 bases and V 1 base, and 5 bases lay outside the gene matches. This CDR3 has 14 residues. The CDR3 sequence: CASSLGGSMDEQFF. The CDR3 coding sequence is TGTGCCAGCAGCTTAGGCGGGAGTATGGATGAGCAGTTCTTC.

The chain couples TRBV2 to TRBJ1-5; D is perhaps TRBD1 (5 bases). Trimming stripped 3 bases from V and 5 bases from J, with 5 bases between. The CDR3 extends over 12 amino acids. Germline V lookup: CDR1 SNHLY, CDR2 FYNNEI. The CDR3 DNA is TGTGCCAGCAGTGAGACAGATCAGCCCCAGCATTTT. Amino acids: CASSETDQPQHF.

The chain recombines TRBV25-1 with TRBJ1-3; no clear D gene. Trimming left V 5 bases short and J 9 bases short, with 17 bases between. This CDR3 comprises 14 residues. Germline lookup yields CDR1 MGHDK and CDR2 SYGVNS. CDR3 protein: CASSNKLDRGTIYF. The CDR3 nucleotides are TGTGCCAGCAGTAATAAACTTGACCGTGGCACCATATATTTT.

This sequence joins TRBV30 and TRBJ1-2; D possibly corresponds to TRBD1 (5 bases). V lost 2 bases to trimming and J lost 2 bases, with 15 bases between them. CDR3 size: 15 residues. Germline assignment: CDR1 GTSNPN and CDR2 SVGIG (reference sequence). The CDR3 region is CAWSTYQGANYGYTF. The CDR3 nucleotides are TGTGCCTGGAGTACTTACCAGGGTGCCAACTATGGCTACACCTTC.

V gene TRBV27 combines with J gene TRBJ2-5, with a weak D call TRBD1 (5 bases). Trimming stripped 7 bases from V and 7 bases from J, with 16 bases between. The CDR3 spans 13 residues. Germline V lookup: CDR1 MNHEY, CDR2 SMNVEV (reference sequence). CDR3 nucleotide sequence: TGTGCCAGCACCCACAGCAGGGATGGGACCCAGTACTTC. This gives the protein CASTHSRDGTQYF.

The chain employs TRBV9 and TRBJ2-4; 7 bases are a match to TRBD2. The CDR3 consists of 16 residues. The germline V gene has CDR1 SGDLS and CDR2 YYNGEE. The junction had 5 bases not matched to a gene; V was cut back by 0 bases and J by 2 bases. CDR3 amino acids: CASSVEGGSTKNIQYF. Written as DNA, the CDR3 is TGTGCCAGCAGCGTAGAAGGCGGGAGTACCAAAAACATTCAGTACTTC.

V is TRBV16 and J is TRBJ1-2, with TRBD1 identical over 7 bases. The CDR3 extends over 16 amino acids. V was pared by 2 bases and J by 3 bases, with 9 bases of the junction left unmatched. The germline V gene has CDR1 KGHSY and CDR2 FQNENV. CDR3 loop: CASSQPLTGSDYGYTF. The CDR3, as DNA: TGTGCCAGCAGCCAACCGTTGACAGGGAGCGACTATGGCTACACCTTC.

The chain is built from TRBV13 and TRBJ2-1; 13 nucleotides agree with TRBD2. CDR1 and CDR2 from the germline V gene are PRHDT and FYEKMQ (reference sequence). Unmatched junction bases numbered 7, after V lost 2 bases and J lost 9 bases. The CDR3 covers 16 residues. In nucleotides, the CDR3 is TGTGCCAGCAGCTTACAACTAGCGGGAGGGCTGGGTGAGCAGTTCTTC. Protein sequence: CASSLQLAGGLGEQFF. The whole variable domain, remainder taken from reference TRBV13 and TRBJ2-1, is AAGVIQSPRHLIKEKRETATLKCYPIPRHDTVYWYQQGPGQDPQFLISFYEKMQSDKGSIPDRFSAQQFSDYHSELNMSSLELGDSALYFCASSLQLAGGLGEQFFGPGTRLTVL.

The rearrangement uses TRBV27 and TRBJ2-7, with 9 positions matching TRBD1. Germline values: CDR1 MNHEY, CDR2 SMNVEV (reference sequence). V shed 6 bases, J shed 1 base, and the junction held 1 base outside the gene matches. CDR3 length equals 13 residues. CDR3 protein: CASRDRGSYEQYF. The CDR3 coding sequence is TGTGCCAGCAGGGACAGGGGATCCTACGAGCAGTACTTC.

The CDR3 DNA is TGTGCCAGCAGTGAAGCGGCCCGGGTTACGACTTCCTATGGCTACACCTTC. Residues: CASSEAARVTTSYGYTF. J is TRBJ1-2 and V is TRBV6-1; D is undetermined. CDR1 is MNHNS and CDR2 is SASEGT in the germline V gene. V was clipped by 0 bases and J by 4 bases, with 18 bases between them. The CDR3 has 17 amino acids.

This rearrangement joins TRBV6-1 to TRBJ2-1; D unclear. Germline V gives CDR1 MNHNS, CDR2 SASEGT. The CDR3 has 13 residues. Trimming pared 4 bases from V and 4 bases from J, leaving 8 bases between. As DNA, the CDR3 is TGTGCCAGCAGTGGCGGCCAATACAATGAGCAGTTCTTC. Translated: CASSGGQYNEQFF.

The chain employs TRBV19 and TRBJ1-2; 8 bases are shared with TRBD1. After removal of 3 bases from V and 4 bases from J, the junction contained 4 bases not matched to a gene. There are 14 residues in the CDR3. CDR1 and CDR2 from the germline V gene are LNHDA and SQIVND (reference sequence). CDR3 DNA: TGTGCCAGTAGTATCCAGGGGGCCGGCTATGGCTACACCTTC. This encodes CASSIQGAGYGYTF. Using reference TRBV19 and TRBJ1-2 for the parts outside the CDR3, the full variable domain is DGGITQSPKYLFRKEGQNVTLSCEQNLNHDAMYWYRQDPGQGLRLIYYSQIVNDFQKGDIAEGYSVSREKKESFPLTVTSAQKNPTAFYLCASSIQGAGYGYTFGSGTRLTVV.

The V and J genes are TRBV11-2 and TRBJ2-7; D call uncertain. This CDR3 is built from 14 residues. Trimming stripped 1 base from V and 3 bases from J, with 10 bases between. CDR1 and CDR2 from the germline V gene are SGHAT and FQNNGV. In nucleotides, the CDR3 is TGTGCCAGCAGCTTAGGACCACAAAGCTACGAGCAGTACTTC. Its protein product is CASSLGPQSYEQYF.

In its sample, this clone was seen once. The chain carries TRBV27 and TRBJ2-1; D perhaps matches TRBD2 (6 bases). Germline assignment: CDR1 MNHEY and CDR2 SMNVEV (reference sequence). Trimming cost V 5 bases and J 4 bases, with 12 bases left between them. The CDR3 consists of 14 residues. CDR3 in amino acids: CASSTGLPYNEQFF. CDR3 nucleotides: TGTGCCAGCAGTACGGGACTCCCTTACAATGAGCAGTTCTTC.

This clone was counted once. The CDR3 nucleotides are TGCAGTGCTGAGGGGCTTAACACCATATATTTT. Translation: CSAEGLNTIYF. This sequence joins TRBV20-1 and TRBJ1-3; perhaps TRBD1 as D (5 bases). This CDR3 spans 11 amino acids. Per germline, CDR1 DFQATT and CDR2 SNEGSKA (reference sequence). The V gene lost 5 bases and the J gene lost 7 bases, with 9 bases spanning the gap.

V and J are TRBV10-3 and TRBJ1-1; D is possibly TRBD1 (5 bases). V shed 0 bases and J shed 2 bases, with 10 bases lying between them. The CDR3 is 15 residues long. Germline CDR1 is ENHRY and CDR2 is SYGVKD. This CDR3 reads CAISESLRGNTEAFF. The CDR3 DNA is TGTGCCATCAGTGAGTCGCTGAGGGGAAACACTGAAGCTTTCTTT.

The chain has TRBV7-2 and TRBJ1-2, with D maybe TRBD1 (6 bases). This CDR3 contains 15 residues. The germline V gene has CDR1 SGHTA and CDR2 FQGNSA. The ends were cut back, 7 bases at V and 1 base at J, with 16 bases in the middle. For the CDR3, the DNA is TGTGCCAGCAACCCCCAGGGGCAGGTTAACTATGGCTACACCTTC. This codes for CASNPQGQVNYGYTF.

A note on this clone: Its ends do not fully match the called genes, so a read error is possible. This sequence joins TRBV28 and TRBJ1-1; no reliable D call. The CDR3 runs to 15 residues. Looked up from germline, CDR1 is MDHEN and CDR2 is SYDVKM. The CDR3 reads CASTLPRIGNTEAFF. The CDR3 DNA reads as TGTGCCAGCACTTTACCCAGAATTGGGAACACTGAAGCTTTCTTT.

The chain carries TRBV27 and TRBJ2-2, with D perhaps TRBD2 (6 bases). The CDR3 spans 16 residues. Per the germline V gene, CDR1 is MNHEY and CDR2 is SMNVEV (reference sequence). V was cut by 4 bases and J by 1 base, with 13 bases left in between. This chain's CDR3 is CASSSNLAWNTGELFF. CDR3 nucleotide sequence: TGTGCCAGCAGTTCCAACCTAGCGTGGAACACCGGGGAGCTGTTTTTT.

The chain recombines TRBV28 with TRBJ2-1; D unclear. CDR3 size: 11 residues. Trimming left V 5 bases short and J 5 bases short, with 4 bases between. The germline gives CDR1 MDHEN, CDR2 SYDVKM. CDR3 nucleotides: TGTGCCAGCAGTAGAAACAATGAGCAGTTCTTC. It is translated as CASSRNNEQFF. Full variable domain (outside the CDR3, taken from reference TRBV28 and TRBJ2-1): DVKVTQSSRYLVKRTGEKVFLECVQDMDHENMFWYRQDPGLGLRLIYFSYDVKMKEKGDIPEGYSVSREKKERFSLILESASTNQTSMYLCASSRNNEQFFGPGTRLTVL.

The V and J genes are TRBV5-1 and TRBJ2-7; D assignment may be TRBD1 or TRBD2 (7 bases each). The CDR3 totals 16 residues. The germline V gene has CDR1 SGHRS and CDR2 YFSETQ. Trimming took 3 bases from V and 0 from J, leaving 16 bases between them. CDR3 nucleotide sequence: TGCGCCAGCAGCTCCCAGGGGGGGAGCCTCTCCTACGAGCAGTACTTC. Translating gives CASSSQGGSLSYEQYF.